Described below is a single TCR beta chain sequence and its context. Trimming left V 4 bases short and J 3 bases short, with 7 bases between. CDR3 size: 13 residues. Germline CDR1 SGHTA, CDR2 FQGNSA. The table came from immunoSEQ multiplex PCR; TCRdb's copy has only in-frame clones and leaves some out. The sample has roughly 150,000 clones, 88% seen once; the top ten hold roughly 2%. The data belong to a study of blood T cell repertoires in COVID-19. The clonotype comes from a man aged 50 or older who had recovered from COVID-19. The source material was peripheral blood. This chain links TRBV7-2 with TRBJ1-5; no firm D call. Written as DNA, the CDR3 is TGTGCCAGCAGCTCGGGAGTCAATCAGCCCCAGCATTTT. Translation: CASSSGVNQPQHF.